One and the same sample provided the 11 T cell receptor delta chains below, sequenced in a study of γδ T cells in repeated Plasmodium falciparum infection (dated by TCRdb to about 2021). Library preparation employed multiplex PCR. This sample was sequenced with an Illumina MiSeq. TCRdb recomputed clones from the public reads with CATT; identical DNA rows were then combined. A total of around 50,000 delta-chain clones appear in this sample, more than 1.5% of them only once. The top ten clones comprise roughly a quarter of the sample. For bulk TCR repertoire analysis, Vgamma9/Vdelta2+ and Vdelta2-negative gammadelta T cell populations were flow-sorted out of peripheral blood mononuclear cells. Sequenced: gamma-delta T cells from blood. Receptors were obtained from a pool of human donors (malaria-infected and uninfected, not separated).

This clone was counted ten times or more. A far larger clone is off by one base, so a read error is likely. Other DNA sequences in this specimen translate into the identical CDR3. This sequence joins TRDV2 and TRDJ3; D tentatively fits TRDD1 or TRDD3 (5 bases each). TCRdb gives no J gene; it was assigned here by matching the DNA to germline. The CDR3 runs 21 residues. The germline gives CDR1 GEAIGNYY, CDR2 EKD. The CDR3 DNA is TGTGCCTGCGACACGATGGGATCCCCAATAATAGAATCCTGGGACACCCGACAGATGTTTTTC. Its protein is CACDTMGSPIIESWDTRQMFF.

In its sample, this clone was seen many times. TCRdb has a much larger clone's protein, which differs at residue 22 from the translation of this DNA, likely because of a read error; what is shown is the protein translated from the DNA. The J gene went uncalled, whereas the V gene is TRDV1; the table gives TRDD3 as D, unverified against the DNA. CDR3 length: 24 residues. The germline V gene has CDR1 TSWWSYY and CDR2 QGS. CDR3 in amino acids: CALGETAVRNDLIVLGDNHDKPIF. In DNA form, the CDR3 reads TGTGCTCTTGGGGAAACTGCGGTTCGGAATGACCTAATCGTACTGGGGGATAATCACGATAAACCCATCTTT.

This clone was observed a handful of times. This is likely an artifact of a read error, given a far larger clone one base away. Different DNA sequences within this sample yield the same CDR3. The rearrangement uses TRDV3 and TRDJ1, with TRDD3 matching 10 bases. No J gene was available from TCRdb, and it was assigned here by a germline match of the DNA. The germline V gene encodes CDR1 TVYSNPD and CDR2 GDNSRS (reference sequence). Trimming at V came to 4 bases and at J to 0 bases, leaving 5 bases not matched to a gene. The CDR3 is made up of 14 amino acids. The CDR3: CASWGISYTDKLIF. The CDR3 nucleotides are TGTGCCTCCTGGGGGATAAGCTACACCGATAAACTCATCTTT.

This clone came up many times. With a far larger clone one base away, a read error is the likely cause. The sample contains more than one DNA sequence encoding this CDR3. This rearrangement joins TRDV2 to TRDJ1, with D perhaps given as TRDD2 or TRDD3 (9 bases each). No J gene was available from TCRdb, and it was assigned here by a germline match of the DNA. V lost 7 bases to trimming and J lost 0 bases, with 29 bases between them. CDR1 is GEAIGNYY, CDR2 EKD, per germline. The CDR3 totals 19 residues. The CDR3 DNA is TGTGCCTGCGAAGGCCTTCCTACCGGGGGATACAAGGACACCGATAAACTCATCTTT. This encodes CACEGLPTGGYKDTDKLIF.

This clone was counted at least ten times. With a far larger clone one base away, a read error is the likely cause. Other DNA variants within this sample encode the same CDR3. The V and J genes are TRDV2 and TRDJ1; D perhaps matches TRDD3 (5 bases). TCRdb records no J gene; here it was assigned by comparing the DNA to germline. This CDR3 region has 18 residues. Germline V CDR1 and CDR2: GEAIGNYY, EKD. V shed 1 base and J shed 0 bases, with 20 bases lying between them. The CDR3 loop is CACDTVDGIKRYTDKLIF. Written as DNA, the CDR3 is TGTGCCTGTGACACTGTCGACGGGATTAAACGGTACACCGATAAACTCATCTTT.

Regarding this clone: A far larger clone is one nucleotide away, so this likely arose from a read error. In the same sample, other DNA sequences code for this CDR3. The V call is TRDV1, the J call TRDJ1; D is possibly TRDD2 (6 bases). Germline matching of the DNA provided the J gene here, since TCRdb leaves it blank. With 3 bases removed from V and 0 bases from J, the gap between germline ends came to 32 bases. In germline, CDR1 is TSWWSYY, CDR2 QGS. The CDR3 length is 22 residues. The CDR3, as DNA: TGTGCTCTTGGGGACTTCCCCCCCTACTTCCTTACGTCCACTGCGTACACCGATAAACTCATCTTT. Its translation is CALGDFPPYFLTSTAYTDKLIF.

This clone was seen only a few times. The protein in TCRdb stems from a much larger clone and differs at residue 20 from this DNA's translation, likely a read error; here the protein is translated from the DNA. This chain joins TRDV1 and TRDJ2; 12 bases line up with TRDD3. TCRdb carries no J gene annotation; the J gene was assigned here by matching the DNA with germline. CDR3 length equals 23 residues. The germline gives CDR1 TSWWSYY, CDR2 QGS. The CDR3 protein is CALGVKRTAGGYGPQWRTARLFF. CDR3 DNA sequence: TGTGCTCTTGGGGTCAAACGAACTGCTGGGGGATACGGGCCCCAATGGAGGACAGCACGACTCTTCTTT.

A note on this clone: The protein recorded in TCRdb matches a much larger clone and deviates from this DNA's translation at residue 13, suggesting a read error; the protein here is obtained by translating the DNA. The J gene is TRDJ1, the V gene TRDV1; TRDD3 is a possible D gene (6 bases). TCRdb carries no J gene annotation; the J gene was assigned here by matching the DNA with germline. The CDR3 is made up of 20 amino acids. Trimming took 2 bases from V and 2 from J, leaving 27 bases between them. Germline CDR1 is TSWWSYY and CDR2 is QGS. CDR3 nucleotides: TGTGCTCTTGGGGAAGTGTATCCCAGGAGGATGGGGGGTTGGACCGATAAACTCATCTTT. Its protein product is CALGEVYPRRMGGWTDKLIF.

This clone has a handful of counts. This likely reflects a read error, since a far larger clone is one base away. Other DNA sequences of this sample code for an identical CDR3. The genes are TRDV1 and TRDJ1, with D possibly being TRDD3 (5 bases). The J gene is not listed in TCRdb, so it was assigned here from a DNA match to germline. CDR3 length: 28 amino acids. Looked up from germline, CDR1 is TSWWSYY and CDR2 is QGS. V was shortened by 0 bases and J by 7 bases, with 54 bases between the two germline ends. CDR3: CALGELSHEAPVPGRVYWPPGVSIKLIF. The CDR3 DNA sequence: TGTGCTCTTGGGGAACTCTCTCACGAGGCCCCTGTCCCAGGACGCGTTTACTGGCCTCCCGGTGTATCGATTAAACTCATCTTT.

In its sample, this clone was seen a few times. The protein TCRdb gives is from a much larger clone and does not agree with this DNA's translation at residue 10, likely a read error; the protein shown here comes from the DNA. J is TRDJ1 and V is TRDV2; 8 nucleotides align to TRDD3. TCRdb leaves out the J gene; it was filled in here by matching the DNA to germline. From germline, CDR1 is GEAIGNYY and CDR2 EKD. The CDR3 has 17 amino acids. The V gene end was trimmed by 1 base and the J gene end by 5 bases; junction bases not matched to a gene: 14. For the CDR3, the DNA is TGTGCCTGTGACACTGTGACGGGGGATAGGAAGGAGGATAAACTCATCTTT. This gives the protein CACDTVTGDRKEDKLIF.

This clone was counted only a few times. TCRdb's entry gives the protein of a much larger clone, which mismatches this DNA's translation at residue 5, likely from a read error; the protein reported here is translated from the DNA. The chain combines TRDV3 with TRDJ1; D possibly corresponds to TRDD2 (8 bases). Trimming shortened V by 1 base and J by 2 bases, and 38 bases separated the two germline ends. The germline V gene encodes CDR1 TVYSNPD and CDR2 GDNSRS (reference sequence). There are 22 residues in the CDR3. The CDR3 reads CAFTGSSYSGTGAYGWTDKLIF. CDR3 DNA: TGTGCCTTTACCGGTTCTTCCTACAGTGGTACTGGGGCGTACGGGTGGACCGATAAACTCATCTTT. The whole variable domain, remainder taken from reference TRDV3 and TRDJ1, is CDKVTQSSPDQTVASGSEVVLLCTYDTVYSNPDLFWYRIRPDYSFQFVFYGDNSRSEGADFTQGRFSVKHILTQKAFHLVISPVRTEDSATYYCAFTGSSYSGTGAYGWTDKLIFGKGTRVTVEP.